This is a list of T cell receptor beta chains from one sample in a study of Graves' ophthalmopathy and Graves' hyperthyroidism. TCRdb called the multiplex PCR reads again in MiXCR, with one record for every CDR3 protein. The data show 900,000 to 1,200,000 distinct CDR3 sequences, roughly 35% seen once. The sequencing input was peripheral blood or thyroid tissue (not recorded which). Receptors originate from an adult man with Graves' hyperthyroidism. Each CDR3 is given with its conserved first and last residue. A D gene is named only where the DNA matches it firmly. Clone size is shown for a subset of rows, as once, few, many or a class of expanded clone.

j_call clone_size d_call v_call cdr3_nt cdr3_aa
TRBJ1-1 many - TRBV5-6 TGTGCCAGCAGTGCAGGGAGTACTGAAGCTTTCTTT CASSAGSTEAFF
TRBJ1-1 many - TRBV5-1 TGCGCCAGCAGCTTCACGCGGTCTACTGAAGCTTTCTTT CASSFTRSTEAFF
TRBJ1-1 - - TRBV5-1 TGTGCCAGCAGTCCAACGGAGGGGTTATACACTGAAGCTTTCTTT CASSPTEGLYTEAFF
TRBJ2-7 - - TRBV10-2 TGCGCCAGCAGTGCCGGGACGGCCCTTCACGAGCAGTACTTC CASSAGTALHEQYF
TRBJ2-5 - TRBD2 TRBV24-1 TGTGCCACCAGTGAATGGACTAGCGGGGGGGGCATCCAAGAGACCCAGTACTTC CATSEWTSGGGIQETQYF
TRBJ2-7 - - TRBV7-9 TGTGCCAGCAGCTCGTTTTGGCCCTGGGGTGTTTACGAGCAGTACTTC CASSSFWPWGVYEQYF
TRBJ1-2 few - TRBV14 TGTGCCAGCAGCCAAGATCTTGGGCAGGGAAGCTACACCTTC CASSQDLGQGSYTF
TRBJ2-7 many - TRBV11-2 TGTGCCAGCAGCTTGTTGGGTACCGAGCAGTACTTC CASSLLGTEQYF
TRBJ1-6 many - TRBV6-6 TGTGCCAGCAGTTACGTCCGAGCGGGTCGACCCCTCCACTTT CASSYVRAGRPLHF
TRBJ2-5 - - TRBV7-7 TGTGCCAGCAGCTCAACAGCCGTAGTCAGGGTGATGGAGACCCAGTACTTC CASSSTAVVRVMETQYF
TRBJ2-5 - - TRBV7-9 TGTGCCAGCAGCCATGCTGGGGGGCGGGGGTACTTC CASSHAGGRGYF
TRBJ1-2 many TRBD1 TRBV29-1 TGCAGCGTTCGCCTCTCCGGACAGGGGATGGGCTACACCTTC CSVRLSGQGMGYTF
TRBJ1-6 - TRBD1 TRBV25-1 TGTGCCAGCAGTTTTTGGGGGGGACAGAACAATTCACCCCTCCACTTT CASSFWGGQNNSPLHF
TRBJ2-5 - - TRBV15 TGTGCCACCAGCAGAGCTGGCAGCCAGTACTTC CATSRAGSQYF
TRBJ1-1 many TRBD1 TRBV7-9 TGTGCCATCCCAAGGACAGGCCTGAACACTGAAGCTTTCTTT CAIPRTGLNTEAFF
TRBJ2-7 - TRBD1 TRBV29-1 TGCAGCGGTGCAGGGGGTTACGAGCAGTACTTC CSGAGGYEQYF
TRBJ1-1 many - TRBV7-8 TGTGCCAGCAGCCGACGCACAGGCCTTGAAGCTTTCTTT CASSRRTGLEAFF
TRBJ1-1 few - TRBV9 TGTGCCAGCAGCGCCACACTCCGCGGGGGTACTGAAGCTTTCTTT CASSATLRGGTEAFF
TRBJ2-1 - - TRBV7-9 TGTGCCAGCAGCCCCGGACAGACCAATGAGCAGTTCTTC CASSPGQTNEQFF
TRBJ1-1 - TRBD1 TRBV6-6 TGTGCCAGCAGTTACTCGGGACAGGGGGAAACTGAAGCTTTCTTT CASSYSGQGETEAFF
TRBJ1-5 - TRBD1 TRBV12-3/TRBV12-4 TGTGCCAGCAGTTCGCAGACAGGGAAGGATAGCAATCAGCCCCAGCATTTT CASSSQTGKDSNQPQHF
TRBJ1-6 - - TRBV20-1 TGCAGTGCTAGAGATGAATATAGATCCTATAATTCACCCCTCCACTTT CSARDEYRSYNSPLHF